A selection of T cell receptor beta chains follows, all from one sample in a study of T cell responses to AZD1222 COVID-19 vaccine. TCRdb keeps only in-frame clones here, not all; method: immunoSEQ multiplex PCR. Seen here are about 150,000 clones, about 89% observed once, and the top ten hold just over 9%. The material was peripheral blood, obtained 28 days after the second AZD1222 dose. These receptors came from an adult who received the AZD1222 COVID-19 vaccine. Each CDR3 is given with its conserved first and last residue. The D gene is left open where the match is weak. Clone size is stated in some rows and not others, as once, few, many or a class when expanded.

CDR3: CASKEQGRGQPQHF
DNA: TGTGCCAGCAAAGAACAGGGACGCGGTCAGCCCCAGCATTTT
D: -
size: -
J: TRBJ1-5
V: TRBV28

CDR3: CASSEGGTRGYEQYF
DNA: TGTGCCAGCAGTGAAGGCGGGACTAGGGGCTACGAGCAGTACTTC
D: TRBD2
size: -
J: TRBJ2-7
V: TRBV2

CDR3: CASSLEGAGVGLEQYF
DNA: TGTGCCAGCAGCTTAGAGGGGGCGGGAGTGGGGCTCGAGCAGTACTTC
D: -
size: -
J: TRBJ2-7
V: TRBV7-2

CDR3: CSARQMGANTQYF
DNA: TGCAGCGCCAGACAGATGGGGGCCAATACGCAGTATTTT
D: -
size: -
J: TRBJ2-3
V: TRBV29-1

CDR3: CSVMGLAGSYNEQFF
DNA: TGCAGCGTTATGGGACTAGCGGGAAGCTACAATGAGCAGTTCTTC
D: TRBD2
size: -
J: TRBJ2-1
V: TRBV29-1

CDR3: CASSATSGLSSYEQYF
DNA: TGTGCCAGCAGCGCCACTAGCGGGTTAAGCTCCTACGAGCAGTACTTC
D: TRBD2
size: once
J: TRBJ2-7
V: TRBV5-4

CDR3: CASREGNSPLHF
DNA: TGTGCCAGCAGAGAGGGAAATTCACCCCTCCACTTT
D: -
size: few
J: TRBJ1-6
V: TRBV7-9

CDR3: CASRSDRDEQYF
DNA: TGTGCCAGCAGGTCAGACAGGGACGAGCAGTACTTC
D: TRBD1
size: -
J: TRBJ2-7
V: TRBV3-1/TRBV3-2

CDR3: CASGQGVDEQFF
DNA: TGTGCCAGCGGACAGGGGGTGGATGAGCAGTTCTTC
D: TRBD1
size: once
J: TRBJ2-1
V: TRBV28

CDR3: CASSQDRVYEQYF
DNA: TGCGCCAGCAGCCAAGATCGGGTGTACGAGCAGTACTTC
D: -
size: -
J: TRBJ2-7
V: TRBV4-1

CDR3: CASSYLQGTGELFF
DNA: TGTGCCAGCAGCTATCTACAGGGAACCGGGGAGCTGTTTTTT
D: -
size: -
J: TRBJ2-2
V: TRBV9

CDR3: CASSSPGRGDYEQYF
DNA: TGTGCCAGCAGTTCCCCGGGAAGGGGTGACTACGAGCAGTACTTC
D: -
size: -
J: TRBJ2-7
V: TRBV28

CDR3: CASRPRTGYGYTF
DNA: TGTGCCAGTAGGCCCCGGACAGGGTATGGCTACACCTTC
D: TRBD1
size: -
J: TRBJ1-2
V: TRBV19

CDR3: CASSPRLNTYNEQFF
DNA: TGTGCCAGCAGTCCGCGGCTGAACACCTACAATGAGCAGTTCTTC
D: -
size: -
J: TRBJ2-1
V: TRBV6-5

CDR3: CASSQKGELFF
DNA: TGTGCCAGCAGCCAGAAAGGGGAGCTGTTTTTT
D: -
size: -
J: TRBJ2-2
V: TRBV14

CDR3: CASSPDSFGGYTF
DNA: TGTGCCAGCAGCCCGGACAGTTTTGGTGGCTACACCTTC
D: -
size: -
J: TRBJ1-2
V: TRBV7-9

CDR3: CASSSGTELYGYTF
DNA: TGTGCCAGCAGCTCCGGGACAGAGCTCTATGGCTACACCTTC
D: TRBD1
size: -
J: TRBJ1-2
V: TRBV5-6

CDR3: CASSLYGDTEAFF
DNA: TGTGCCAGCAGCTTATACGGGGACACTGAAGCTTTCTTT
D: -
size: -
J: TRBJ1-1
V: TRBV7-9

CDR3: CASSQLTGSYEQYF
DNA: TGTGCCAGCAGCCAATTAACTGGCTCCTACGAGCAGTACTTC
D: -
size: -
J: TRBJ2-7
V: TRBV16

CDR3: CASSSGTYEQYF
DNA: TGTGCCAGCAGTTCGGGGACATACGAGCAGTACTTC
D: -
size: -
J: TRBJ2-7
V: TRBV6-5

CDR3: CASSSRTRGANVLTF
DNA: TGTGCCAGCAGCTCCCGGACAAGGGGGGCCAACGTCCTGACTTTC
D: -
size: -
J: TRBJ2-6
V: TRBV3-1/TRBV3-2

CDR3: CASSLEASGSAHFF
DNA: TGTGCCAGCAGCTTAGAGGCTAGCGGGAGCGCACACTTCTTC
D: TRBD2
size: -
J: TRBJ2-1
V: TRBV7-9

CDR3: CASKAQGANAEDTQYF
DNA: TGTGCCAGCAAGGCCCAGGGGGCTAACGCAGAAGATACGCAGTATTTT
D: TRBD1
size: few
J: TRBJ2-3
V: TRBV6-4

CDR3: CASRILPRGYTF
DNA: TGTGCCAGCAGAATCCTACCGCGGGGCTACACCTTC
D: -
size: -
J: TRBJ1-2
V: TRBV6-5

CDR3: CASSPGFPLNTEAFF
DNA: TGTGCCAGCTCTCCAGGGTTTCCCTTGAACACTGAAGCTTTCTTT
D: -
size: -
J: TRBJ1-1
V: TRBV18

CDR3: CASSFMRTDTQYF
DNA: TGTGCCAGCAGCTTCATGCGGACAGATACGCAGTATTTT
D: -
size: -
J: TRBJ2-3
V: TRBV7-2

CDR3: CASAKGGTGANVLTF
DNA: TGTGCTAGTGCCAAGGGGGGTACTGGGGCCAACGTCCTGACTTTC
D: -
size: -
J: TRBJ2-6
V: TRBV12-5

CDR3: CASKGVNTGELFF
DNA: TGTGCCAGCAAGGGAGTGAACACCGGGGAGCTGTTTTTT
D: -
size: once
J: TRBJ2-2
V: TRBV7-3

CDR3: CASSASPGTGPGEQYF
DNA: TGTGCCAGCAGTGCGTCCCCGGGAACGGGACCTGGCGAGCAGTACTTC
D: -
size: once
J: TRBJ2-7
V: TRBV25-1

CDR3: CASSLDNRRTGELFF
DNA: TGTGCCAGCAGTTTAGACAACAGACGGACCGGGGAGCTGTTTTTT
D: -
size: few
J: TRBJ2-2
V: TRBV28

CDR3: CASSESQGANYGYTF
DNA: TGTGCCAGTAGTGAGTCCCAGGGGGCGAATTATGGCTACACCTTC
D: TRBD1
size: -
J: TRBJ1-2
V: TRBV19

CDR3: CASSGGTGPYSSNYGYTF
DNA: TGTGCCAGCAGCGGAGGGACAGGCCCCTATTCCTCTAACTATGGCTACACCTTC
D: TRBD1
size: -
J: TRBJ1-2
V: TRBV7-2